The present entry profiles one T cell receptor (beta chain) with its context. Antigen: not known. The protocol was immunoSEQ multiplex PCR, while the TCRdb copy is restricted to in-frame clones and leaves out a portion. The sample shows about 2 million clones, roughly 95% of them seen only once. CDR3 size: 15 residues. Looked up from germline, CDR1 is SEHNR and CDR2 is FQNEAQ (reference sequence). V was pared by 3 bases and J by 4 bases, with 15 bases between. This entry comes from a study of shared clonotypes between healthy human individuals. Study details: For every donor, three CD4 naive, three CD4 memory, two CD8 naive and one CD8 memory plates were used. Findings and caveats of the study: Non-shared clonotypes had lower generation probabilities than clonotypes shared by all four sorted-subset donors. How much donors shared clonotypes was expected to be affected by sequencing depth.

CD45RO negativity and positive selection for CCR7 defined naive CD8 cells, a population that excluded terminally differentiated effector memory CD45RA+ cells. This chain links TRBV7-9 with TRBJ1-1, with TRBD1 as a possible D gene (6 bases). This receptor was taken from a man aged 18 to 30 in good health. Sequenced material: naive CD8+ T cells sorted from blood. The CDR3 DNA is TGTGCCAGCAGCTTCGCCCAGGGGAGAGTCACTGAAGCTTTCTTT. Its translation: CASSFAQGRVTEAFF.